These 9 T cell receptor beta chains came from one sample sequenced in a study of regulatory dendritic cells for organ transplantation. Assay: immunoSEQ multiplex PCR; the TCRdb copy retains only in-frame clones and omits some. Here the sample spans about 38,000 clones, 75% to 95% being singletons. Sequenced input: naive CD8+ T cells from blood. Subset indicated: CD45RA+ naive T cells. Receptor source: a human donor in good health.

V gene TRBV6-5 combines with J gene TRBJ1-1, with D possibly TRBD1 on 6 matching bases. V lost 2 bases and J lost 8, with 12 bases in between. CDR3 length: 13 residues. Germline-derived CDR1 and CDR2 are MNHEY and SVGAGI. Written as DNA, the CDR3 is TGTGCCAGCAGTTACAACGGACAGTCCGAAGCTTTCTTT. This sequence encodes CASSYNGQSEAFF.

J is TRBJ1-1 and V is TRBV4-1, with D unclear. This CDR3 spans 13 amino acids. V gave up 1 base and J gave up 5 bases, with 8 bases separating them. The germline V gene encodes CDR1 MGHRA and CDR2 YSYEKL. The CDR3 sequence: CASSQVMSTEAFF. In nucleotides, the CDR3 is TGCGCCAGCAGCCAAGTGATGAGTACTGAAGCTTTCTTT.

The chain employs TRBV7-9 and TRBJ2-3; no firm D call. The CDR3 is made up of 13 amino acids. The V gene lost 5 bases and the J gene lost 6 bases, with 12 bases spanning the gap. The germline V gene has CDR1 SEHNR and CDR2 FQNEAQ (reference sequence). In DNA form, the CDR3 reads TGTGCCAGCAGCCCTGAGGAGAGGGATACGCAGTATTTT. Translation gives CASSPEERDTQYF.

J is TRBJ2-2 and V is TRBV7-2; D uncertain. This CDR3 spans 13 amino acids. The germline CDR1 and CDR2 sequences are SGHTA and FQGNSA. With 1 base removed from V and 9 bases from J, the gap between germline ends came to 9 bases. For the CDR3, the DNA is TGTGCCAGCAGCTTAGTGCCGGGCAGGGAGCTGTTTTTT. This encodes CASSLVPGRELFF.

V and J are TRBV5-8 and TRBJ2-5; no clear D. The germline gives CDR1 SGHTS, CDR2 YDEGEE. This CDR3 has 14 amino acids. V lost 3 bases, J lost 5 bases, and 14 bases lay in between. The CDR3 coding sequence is TGTGCCAGCAGCTCGACGGGCCCTTGGGAGACCCAGTACTTC. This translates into CASSSTGPWETQYF.

The CDR3: CATSSGGAGHNEQFF. CDR3 nucleotides: TGTGCCACCAGCAGTGGGGGGGCAGGACACAATGAGCAGTTCTTC. The rearrangement joins TRBV15 to TRBJ2-1; a possible D gene is TRBD2 (7 bases). The CDR3 covers 15 residues. V was trimmed by 3 bases and J by 5 bases, leaving 14 bases between them. From germline, CDR1 is LNHNV and CDR2 YYDKDF (reference sequence).

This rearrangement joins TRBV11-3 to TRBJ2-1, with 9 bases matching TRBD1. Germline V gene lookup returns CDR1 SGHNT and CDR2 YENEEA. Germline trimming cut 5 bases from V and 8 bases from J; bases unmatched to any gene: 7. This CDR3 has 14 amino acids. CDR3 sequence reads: CASSPWTGAHEQFF. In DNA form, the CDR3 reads TGTGCCAGCAGCCCCTGGACAGGGGCCCATGAGCAGTTCTTC.

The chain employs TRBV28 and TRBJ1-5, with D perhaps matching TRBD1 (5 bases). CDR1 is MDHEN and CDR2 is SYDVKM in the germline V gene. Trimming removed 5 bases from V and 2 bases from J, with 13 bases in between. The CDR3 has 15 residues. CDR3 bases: TGTGCCAGCAGTATAAGCAGGGATCGCAATCAGCCCCAGCATTTT. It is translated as CASSISRDRNQPQHF.

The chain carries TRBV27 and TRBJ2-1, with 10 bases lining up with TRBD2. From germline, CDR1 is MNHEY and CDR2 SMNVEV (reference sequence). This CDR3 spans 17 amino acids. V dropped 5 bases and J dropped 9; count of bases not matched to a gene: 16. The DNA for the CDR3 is TGTGCCAGCAGTACCACCGGGACTAGCGTCCGAATTGGTGAGCAGTTCTTC. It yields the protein CASSTTGTSVRIGEQFF.